The present entry profiles one TCR beta chain with its context. The source of the sample is a study of blood T cell repertoires in COVID-19. This CDR3 comprises 13 residues. Per the germline V gene, CDR1 is SQVTM and CDR2 is ANQGSEA. V was trimmed by 5 bases and J by 0 bases, leaving 10 bases between them. Original data processing: Nucleated cell counts were estimated from reference gene primer amplification. This table comes from immunoSEQ multiplex PCR, and its TCRdb copy is limited to in-frame clones, with some not included. V, J and clone size reflect that table, while D and trimming were determined from the DNA. The sample has about 110,000 clones; 55% to 75% are singletons.

This receptor was obtained from a woman aged 40-49 years with acute or convalescent COVID-19. The sample taken for sequencing was peripheral blood. The chain carries TRBV29-1 and TRBJ1-2; no definite D call. The DNA for the CDR3 is TGCAGCGTTCAGCGTTACGCTAACTATGGCTACACCTTC. Protein sequence: CSVQRYANYGYTF.